The 22 T cell receptor beta chains given below trace back to one sample, sequenced in a study of blood T cell repertoires in COVID-19. Some clones are missing from TCRdb's copy, which holds only in-frame ones; the method was immunoSEQ multiplex PCR. The sample consists of more than 150,000 clones, roughly nine tenths of them appearing once. Input material: peripheral blood. The origin of the receptors is a man between 65 and 79 years old with active or convalescent COVID-19.

J is TRBJ2-7 and V is TRBV29-1; 11 bases map to TRBD1. V shed 5 bases, J shed 3 bases, and the junction held 3 bases outside the gene matches. The CDR3 is made up of 13 amino acids. Germline V lookup: CDR1 SQVTM, CDR2 ANQGSEA. This CDR3 reads CSVWTGGIYEQYF. The CDR3 bases are TGCAGCGTTTGGACAGGGGGCATCTACGAGCAGTACTTC.

This clone has a handful of counts. The chain recombines TRBV28 with TRBJ1-6; 8 positions match TRBD1. The CDR3 has 14 amino acids. CDR1 is MDHEN and CDR2 is SYDVKM in the germline V gene. J lost 9 bases, V lost 9 bases, and 10 bases had no gene match. CDR3 in amino acids: CASLSQGALSPLHF. The CDR3 DNA reads as TGTGCCAGTTTATCTCAGGGGGCGCTTTCACCCCTCCACTTT.

The rearrangement uses TRBV27 and TRBJ1-6; 8 nucleotides line up with TRBD1. The CDR3 runs 13 residues. Per germline, CDR1 MNHEY and CDR2 SMNVEV (reference sequence). V shed 7 bases, J shed 10 bases, and the junction held 6 bases outside the gene matches. The CDR3 DNA follows: TGTGCCAGCAAGACAGGGGTCCTCTCACCCCTCCACTTT. As protein: CASKTGVLSPLHF.

This clone was counted between two and nine times. The chain carries TRBV11-2 and TRBJ2-2; 7 nucleotides line up with TRBD1. The germline gives CDR1 SGHAT, CDR2 FQNNGV. With 2 bases clipped from V and 7 bases from J, the junction kept 4 bases outside the gene matches. The CDR3 runs 14 residues. CDR3 residues: CASSLYRGIGELFF. CDR3 DNA: TGTGCCAGCAGCTTATACAGGGGCATCGGGGAGCTGTTTTTT.

The CDR3 DNA sequence: TGTGCCAGCAGCCGAAGTAGCCTCCGAGGCAATGAGCAGTTCTTC. Its protein product is CASSRSSLRGNEQFF. J is TRBJ2-1 and V is TRBV6-6; unclear D gene. The CDR3 is made up of 15 amino acids. The V and J ends lost 6 bases and 6 bases respectively, with 18 bases between them. Germline CDR1 reads MNHNY; CDR2 reads SVGAGI (reference sequence).

Comment on this clone: The sample contains more than one DNA sequence encoding this CDR3. The J gene is TRBJ2-5, the V gene TRBV3-1 (or the pseudogene TRBV3-2); D is possibly TRBD2 (6 bases). V lost 0 bases and J lost 5, with 10 bases in between. Germline V gene data show CDR1 as LGHDT and CDR2 as YNNKEL (reference sequence). This CDR3 has 14 amino acids. CDR3 loop: CASSQDTGGETQYF. In DNA form, the CDR3 reads TGTGCCAGCAGCCAAGATACAGGAGGGGAGACCCAGTACTTC.

This clone was observed once. The chain combines TRBV5-4 with TRBJ1-2, with D uncertain. The V gene lost 1 base and the J gene lost 1 base, with 11 bases spanning the gap. CDR3 length equals 15 residues. Germline assignment: CDR1 SGHNT and CDR2 YYREEE (reference sequence). The CDR3 sequence is CASSLYQASNYGYTF. CDR3 coding DNA: TGTGCCAGCAGCTTGTACCAGGCCAGTAACTATGGCTACACCTTC.

The chain couples TRBV7-2 to TRBJ2-1; TRBD2 is a possible D gene (5 bases). The CDR3 runs 18 residues. CDR1 is SGHTA, CDR2 FQGNSA, per germline. V shed 5 bases and J shed 0 bases, with 20 bases lying between them. CDR3 in DNA: TGTGCCAGCAGCACCGCCCCAACCAAGCGGAGCTCCTACAATGAGCAGTTCTTC. This codes for CASSTAPTKRSSYNEQFF. Full variable domain (outside the CDR3, taken from reference TRBV7-2 and TRBJ2-1): GAGVSQSPSNKVTEKGKDVELRCDPISGHTALYWYRQSLGQGLEFLIYFQGNSAPDKSGLPSDRFSAERTGGSVSTLTIQRTQQEDSAVYLCASSTAPTKRSSYNEQFFGPGTRLTVL.

The J gene is TRBJ2-2, the V gene TRBV19; 10 nucleotides match TRBD1. V lost 4 bases, J lost 7 bases, and 6 bases stayed unmatched. The germline gives CDR1 LNHDA, CDR2 SQIVND (reference sequence). The CDR3 consists of 15 residues. The CDR3 DNA sequence: TGTGCCAGTAGTACCCGACAGGGGGCGATCGGGGAGCTGTTTTTT. Translation gives CASSTRQGAIGELFF.

This sequence joins TRBV5-4 and TRBJ2-1, with 7 bases aligning to TRBD1. The CDR3 is made up of 16 amino acids. Germline values: CDR1 SGHNT, CDR2 YYREEE (reference sequence). J was trimmed by 5 bases and V by 4 bases; bases with no gene match: 12. CDR3 protein: CASSRSGQAINNEQFF. For the CDR3, the DNA is TGTGCCAGCAGCCGTTCCGGACAGGCAATAAACAATGAGCAGTTCTTC. The whole variable domain, remainder taken from reference TRBV5-4 and TRBJ2-1, is ETGVTQSPTHLIKTRGQQVTLRCSSQSGHNTVSWYQQALGQGPQFIFQYYREEENGRGNFPPRFSGLQFPNYSSELNVNALELDDSALYLCASSRSGQAINNEQFFGPGTRLTVL.

The chain couples TRBV6-5 to TRBJ2-1; TRBD2 matches at 9 bases. This CDR3 is built from 16 residues. Germline V lookup: CDR1 MNHEY, CDR2 SVGAGI. Unmatched junction bases numbered 7, after V lost 4 bases and J lost 3 bases. The CDR3, as DNA: TGTGCCAGCAGTTGGGGGACTAGCAGGGTCTACAATGAGCAGTTCTTC. Translation: CASSWGTSRVYNEQFF.

The V gene is TRBV10-3, the J gene TRBJ2-1, with no clear D. There are 14 residues in the CDR3. CDR1 and CDR2 from the germline V gene are ENHRY and SYGVKD. V was clipped by 0 bases and J by 3 bases, with 6 bases between them. This CDR3 is CAISESTVYNEQFF. For the CDR3, the DNA is TGTGCCATCAGTGAGTCTACAGTCTACAATGAGCAGTTCTTC.

This sequence joins TRBV5-6 and TRBJ1-2, with D maybe TRBD1 (5 bases). V was pared by 2 bases and J by 6 bases, with 14 bases between. CDR3 length equals 14 residues. The germline gives CDR1 SGHDT, CDR2 YYEEEE. CDR3 sequence (DNA): TGTGCCAGCAGCTTTGGACACCCTGAGGATGGCTACACCTTC. It specifies CASSFGHPEDGYTF.

The V and J genes are TRBV29-1 and TRBJ1-1, with TRBD1 identical over 8 bases. V gave up 6 bases and J gave up 5 bases; unmatched junction bases: 8. Germline V gene lookup returns CDR1 SQVTM and CDR2 ANQGSEA. The CDR3 is 13 amino acids. CDR3 sequence: CSVSWTGRTEAFF. CDR3 bases: TGCAGCGTGAGCTGGACAGGGCGAACTGAAGCTTTCTTT.

The J gene is TRBJ2-7, the V gene TRBV28; 8 positions match TRBD1. In germline, CDR1 is MDHEN, CDR2 SYDVKM. Losses at the gene ends were 7 bases for V and 0 bases for J; bases not matched to a gene: 8. The CDR3 is 15 amino acids. The chain's CDR3 is CASTPSGTGSYEQYF. CDR3 in DNA: TGTGCCAGCACCCCTTCCGGGACAGGCTCCTACGAGCAGTACTTC.

This clone was seen only a few times. The chain links TRBV28 to TRBJ1-5; TRBD1 might be the D (6 bases). Germline assignment: CDR1 MDHEN and CDR2 SYDVKM. The CDR3 consists of 15 residues. Trimming stripped 7 bases from V and 1 base from J, with 14 bases between. CDR3 amino acids: CASTIGGISNQPQHF. In DNA form, the CDR3 reads TGTGCCAGCACCATAGGGGGTATCAGCAATCAGCCCCAGCATTTT.

This clone was seen only a few times. The chain carries TRBV20-1 and TRBJ1-1, with 8 bases aligning to TRBD1. The CDR3 sequence is 11 residues long. V lost 7 bases and J lost 3; bases outside the gene matches: 1. Germline assignment: CDR1 DFQATT and CDR2 SNEGSKA (reference sequence). In DNA form, the CDR3 reads TGCAGTGTGACAGGGGACACTGAAGCTTTCTTT. It specifies CSVTGDTEAFF.

V is TRBV19 and J is TRBJ2-1; 9 bases agree with TRBD2. The junction had 11 bases not matched to a gene; V was cut back by 3 bases and J by 5 bases. Germline V lookup: CDR1 LNHDA, CDR2 SQIVND (reference sequence). CDR3 length equals 17 residues. DNA for the CDR3: TGTGCCAGTAGTATCTCCTTTCGTGGACTAGCGAACAATGAGCAGTTCTTC. Translating it yields CASSISFRGLANNEQFF.

Of note for this clone: Here the CDR3 omits its conserved ending phenylalanine or tryptophan, so a read error is the likely source. It is unclear where the CDR3 begins or ends on the DNA, so no DNA is shown, and the CDR3 is as TCRdb lists it. The J gene is TRBJ2-7, the V gene TRBV5-8; no check of the table's D call, TRBD1, against the DNA was made. Termini included, the CDR3 measures 14 amino acids. Germline V gene lookup returns CDR1 SGHTS and CDR2 YDEGEE. CDR3: CASSRGLPQGALFM.

The chain has TRBV27 and TRBJ2-7; perhaps TRBD2 as D (6 bases). The V and J ends lost 3 bases and 1 base respectively, with 19 bases between them. Germline V gene lookup returns CDR1 MNHEY and CDR2 SMNVEV (reference sequence). The CDR3 is made up of 17 amino acids. The chain's CDR3 is CASSFGTPILGSYEQYF. CDR3 in DNA: TGTGCCAGCAGTTTCGGGACTCCTATTTTAGGATCCTACGAGCAGTACTTC.

The rearrangement links TRBV15 to TRBJ1-1, with D unclear. CDR1 and CDR2 from the germline V gene are LNHNV and YYDKDF (reference sequence). V was shortened by 0 bases and J by 11 bases, with 16 bases between the two germline ends. There are 14 residues in the CDR3. CDR3 in DNA: TGTGCCACCAGCAGAGATGGGAGGATGGGGAGCGCTTTCTTT. Amino acid sequence: CATSRDGRMGSAFF.

The chain couples TRBV11-3 to TRBJ2-1; D gene unclear. The CDR3 is 15 amino acids. CDR1 SGHNT and CDR2 YENEEA come from the germline V gene. Trimming took 1 base from V and 2 from J, leaving 9 bases between them. CDR3: CASSLGATTYNEQFF. CDR3 nucleotide sequence: TGTGCCAGCAGCTTAGGGGCTACCACCTACAATGAGCAGTTCTTC.